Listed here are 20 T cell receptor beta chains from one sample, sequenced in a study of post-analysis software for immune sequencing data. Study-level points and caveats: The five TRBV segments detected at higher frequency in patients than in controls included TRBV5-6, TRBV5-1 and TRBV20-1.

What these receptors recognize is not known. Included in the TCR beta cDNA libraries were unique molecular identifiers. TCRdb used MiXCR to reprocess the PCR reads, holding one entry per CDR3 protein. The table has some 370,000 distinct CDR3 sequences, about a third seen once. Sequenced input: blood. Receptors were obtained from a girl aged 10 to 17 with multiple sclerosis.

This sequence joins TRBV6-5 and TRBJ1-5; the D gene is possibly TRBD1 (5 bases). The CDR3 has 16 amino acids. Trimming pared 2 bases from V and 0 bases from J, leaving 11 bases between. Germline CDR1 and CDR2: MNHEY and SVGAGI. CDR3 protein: CASSYRTPYSNQPQHF. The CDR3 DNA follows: TGTGCCAGCAGTTACCGGACACCATATAGCAATCAGCCCCAGCATTTT.

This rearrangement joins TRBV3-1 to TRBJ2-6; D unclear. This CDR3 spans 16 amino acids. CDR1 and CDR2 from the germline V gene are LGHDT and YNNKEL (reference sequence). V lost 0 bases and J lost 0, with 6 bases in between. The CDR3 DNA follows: TGTGCCAGCAGCCAAGATCAAAGCTCTGGGGCCAACGTCCTGACTTTC. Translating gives CASSQDQSSGANVLTF.

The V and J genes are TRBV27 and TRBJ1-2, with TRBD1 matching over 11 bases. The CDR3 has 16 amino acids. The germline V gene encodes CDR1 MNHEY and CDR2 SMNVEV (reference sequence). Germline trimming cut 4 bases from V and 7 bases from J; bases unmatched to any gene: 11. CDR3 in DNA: TGTGCCAGCAGTTGGGACAGGGGGGAAACTTTAGGTGGCTACACCTTC. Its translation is CASSWDRGETLGGYTF.

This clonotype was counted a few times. The DNA for the CDR3 is TGTGCCAGCAGTGAACTGGGGGTCATAAGCTCCTACAATGAGCAGTTCTTC. Protein: CASSELGVISSYNEQFF. The rearrangement joins TRBV2 to TRBJ2-1; perhaps D is TRBD1 or TRBD2 (5 bases each). Looked up from germline, CDR1 is SNHLY and CDR2 is FYNNEI. Trimming took 2 bases from V and 0 from J, leaving 14 bases between them. This CDR3 is built from 17 residues.

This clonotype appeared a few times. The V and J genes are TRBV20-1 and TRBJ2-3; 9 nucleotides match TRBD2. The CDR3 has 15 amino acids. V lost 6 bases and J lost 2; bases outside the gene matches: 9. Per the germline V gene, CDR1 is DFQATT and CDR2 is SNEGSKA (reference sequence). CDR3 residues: CSAGGLAGNTDTQYF. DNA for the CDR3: TGCAGTGCCGGCGGTCTAGCGGGGAACACAGATACGCAGTATTTT.

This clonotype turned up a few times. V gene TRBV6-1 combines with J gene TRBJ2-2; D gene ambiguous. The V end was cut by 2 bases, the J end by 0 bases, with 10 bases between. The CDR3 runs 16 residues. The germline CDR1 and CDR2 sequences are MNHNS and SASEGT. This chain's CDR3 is CASSEQDSTNTGELFF. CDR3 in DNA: TGTGCCAGCAGTGAACAGGATTCAACGAACACCGGGGAGCTGTTTTTT.

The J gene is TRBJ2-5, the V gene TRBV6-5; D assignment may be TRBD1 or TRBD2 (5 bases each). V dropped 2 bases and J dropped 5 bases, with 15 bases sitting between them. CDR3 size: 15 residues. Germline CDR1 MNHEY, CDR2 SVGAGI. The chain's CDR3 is CASSYGVGVGETQYF. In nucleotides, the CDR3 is TGTGCCAGCAGTTACGGGGTGGGGGTGGGGGAGACCCAGTACTTC.

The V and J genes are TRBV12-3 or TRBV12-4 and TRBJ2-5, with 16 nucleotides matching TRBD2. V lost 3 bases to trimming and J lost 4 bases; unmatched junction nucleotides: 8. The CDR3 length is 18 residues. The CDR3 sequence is CASSFTGTSGGEIETQYF. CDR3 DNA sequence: TGTGCCAGCAGTTTTACCGGGACTAGCGGGGGGGAAATAGAGACCCAGTACTTC.

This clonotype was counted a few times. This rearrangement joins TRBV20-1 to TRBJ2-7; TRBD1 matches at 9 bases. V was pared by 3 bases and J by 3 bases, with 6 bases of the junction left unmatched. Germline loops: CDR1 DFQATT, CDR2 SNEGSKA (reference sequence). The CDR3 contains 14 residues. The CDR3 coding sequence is TGCAGTGCTAGCGGGACAGGGAATTTCTACGAGCAGTACTTC. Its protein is CSASGTGNFYEQYF.

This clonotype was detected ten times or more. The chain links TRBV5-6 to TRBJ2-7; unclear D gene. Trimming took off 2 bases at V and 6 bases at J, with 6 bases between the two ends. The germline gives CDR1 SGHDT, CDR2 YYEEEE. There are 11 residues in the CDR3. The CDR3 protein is CASSLSVEQYF. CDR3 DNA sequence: TGTGCCAGCAGCTTATCCGTCGAGCAGTACTTC.

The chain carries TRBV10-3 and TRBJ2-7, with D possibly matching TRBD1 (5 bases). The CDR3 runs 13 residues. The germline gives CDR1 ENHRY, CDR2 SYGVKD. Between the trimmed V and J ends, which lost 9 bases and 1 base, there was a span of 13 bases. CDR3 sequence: CAIRRQGSYEQYF. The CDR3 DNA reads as TGTGCCATAAGACGGCAGGGTTCCTACGAGCAGTACTTC.

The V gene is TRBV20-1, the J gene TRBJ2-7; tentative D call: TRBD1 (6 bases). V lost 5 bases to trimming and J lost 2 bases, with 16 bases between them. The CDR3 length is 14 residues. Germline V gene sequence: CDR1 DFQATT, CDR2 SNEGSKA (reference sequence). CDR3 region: CSAGVQGGPYEQYF. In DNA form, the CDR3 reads TGCAGTGCTGGGGTACAAGGGGGTCCCTACGAGCAGTACTTC.

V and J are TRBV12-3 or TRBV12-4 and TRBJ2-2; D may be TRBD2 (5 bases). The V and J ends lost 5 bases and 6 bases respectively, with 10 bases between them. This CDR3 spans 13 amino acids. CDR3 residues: CASSLSEAGELFF. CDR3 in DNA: TGTGCCAGCAGTCTTAGCGAAGCCGGGGAGCTGTTTTTT.

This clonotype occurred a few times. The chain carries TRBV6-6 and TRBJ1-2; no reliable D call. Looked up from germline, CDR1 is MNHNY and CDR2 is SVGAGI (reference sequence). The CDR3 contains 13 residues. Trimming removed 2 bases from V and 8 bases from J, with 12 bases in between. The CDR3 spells CASSYGITGGYTF. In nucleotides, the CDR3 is TGTGCCAGCAGTTACGGTATCACGGGGGGCTACACCTTC.

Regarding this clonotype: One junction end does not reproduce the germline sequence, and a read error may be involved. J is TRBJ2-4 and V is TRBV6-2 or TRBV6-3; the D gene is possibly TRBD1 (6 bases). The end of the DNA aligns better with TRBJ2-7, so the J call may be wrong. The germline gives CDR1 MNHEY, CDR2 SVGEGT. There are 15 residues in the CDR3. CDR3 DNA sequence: TGTGCCGGCAGCCCACTGAACAGGGTTCCCTACGAGCAGTACTTC. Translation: CAGSPLNRVPYEQYF.

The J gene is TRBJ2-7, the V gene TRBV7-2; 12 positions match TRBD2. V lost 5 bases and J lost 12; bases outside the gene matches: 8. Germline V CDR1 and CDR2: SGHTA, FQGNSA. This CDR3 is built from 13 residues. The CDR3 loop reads CASSRWTSGDRYF. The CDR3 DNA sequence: TGTGCCAGCAGCCGCTGGACTAGCGGGGATCGGTACTTC.

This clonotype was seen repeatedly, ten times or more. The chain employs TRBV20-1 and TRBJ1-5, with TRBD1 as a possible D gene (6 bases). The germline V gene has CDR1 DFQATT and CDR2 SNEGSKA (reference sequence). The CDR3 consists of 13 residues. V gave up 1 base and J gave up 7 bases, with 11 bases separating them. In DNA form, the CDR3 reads TGCAGTGCTAGAGGCGGGGGGCGGCAGCCCCAGCATTTT. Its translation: CSARGGGRQPQHF.

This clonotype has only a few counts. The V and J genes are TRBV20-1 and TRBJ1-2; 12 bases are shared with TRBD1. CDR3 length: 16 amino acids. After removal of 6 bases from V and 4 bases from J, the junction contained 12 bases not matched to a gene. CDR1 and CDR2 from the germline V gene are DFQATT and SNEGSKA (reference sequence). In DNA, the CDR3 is TGCAGTGCCGGAGGGACAGGGGGCCCTCTCGGCTATGGCTACACCTTC. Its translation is CSAGGTGGPLGYGYTF.

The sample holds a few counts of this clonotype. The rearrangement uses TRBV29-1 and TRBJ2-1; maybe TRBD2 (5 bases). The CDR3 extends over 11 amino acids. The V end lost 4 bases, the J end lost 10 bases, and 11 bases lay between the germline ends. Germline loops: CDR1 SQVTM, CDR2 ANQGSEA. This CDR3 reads CSVVLEGEQFF. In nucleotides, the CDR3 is TGCAGCGTTGTACTAGAAGGGGAGCAGTTCTTC.

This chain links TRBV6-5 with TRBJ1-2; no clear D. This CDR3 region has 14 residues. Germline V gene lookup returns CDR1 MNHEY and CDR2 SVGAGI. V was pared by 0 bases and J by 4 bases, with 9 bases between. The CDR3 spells CASSYSEGTYGYTF. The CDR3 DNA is TGTGCCAGCAGTTACTCGGAGGGAACCTATGGCTACACCTTC.